This record looks at one T cell receptor (beta chain) sequence and its context. Its antigen remains unidentified. The entry originates in a study of CD8+CD57+ T cells in acquired aplastic anemia. Study summary: The DNA of sorted CD4+ and CD8+ cells averaged 3.2 ug.

Study-level points and caveats: Significance was not reached for CD8+ Simpson's diversity between patients and controls.

Profiling that covered TCR beta VDJ and CDR3 relied on genomic DNA as its template. TCRdb called the reads again in MiXCR, with one record for every CDR3 protein. The repertoire consists of 300,000 or so distinct CDR3 sequences, with 45% to 65% occurring once and the leading ten covering approximately 1.3%. Sequencing was done on patients that had shown CD8+CD57+ cell expansion by flow cytometry. Diagnosis of severe acquired aplastic anemia applied to all patients. Patients were treatment-naive when blood was sampled. The germline gives CDR1 DFQATT, CDR2 SNEGSKA (reference sequence). This CDR3 region has 14 residues. The germline V and J ends were trimmed by 0 bases and 4 bases, with 10 bases remaining between them.

Source material: sorted CD4+, CD8+, or CD8+CD57+ T cells (not recorded which) from PBMCs. This clonotype was obtained from a human donor with aplastic anemia. V gene TRBV20-1 combines with J gene TRBJ1-5, with a possible D match to TRBD1 (5 bases). The CDR3 is CSARDTTENQPQHF. In DNA, the CDR3 is TGCAGTGCTAGAGATACGACAGAGAATCAGCCCCAGCATTTT.